Below, 7 T cell receptor beta chains from the same sample are listed, as sequenced in a study of monozygotic twins with inflammatory bowel disease (dated by TCRdb to the late 2010s). Library generation was performed with 5' RACE. Sequencing was performed on an Illumina HiSeq 2500. TCRdb reprocessed the sequencing reads and holds a single record per CDR3 protein sequence, with no DNA. This sample's clone table shows just over 300,000 distinct CDR3 sequences. Roughly 5.2% of the sample is taken by the ten largest. Sequenced material: blood. The receptors here all came from a human donor with ulcerative colitis or Crohn's disease, or a healthy co-twin of an affected twin (not recorded which).

J is TRBJ2-2 and V is TRBV19. There are 15 residues in the CDR3. Germline V gene lookup returns CDR1 LNHDA and CDR2 SQIVND (reference sequence). Here the CDR3 reads CASSIWASAAGELFF.

V is TRBV12-3 or TRBV12-4 and J is TRBJ2-2; the TCRdb D gene call, TRBD1, has no DNA to confirm it. The CDR3 is made up of 16 amino acids. CDR3 sequence: CASSLSRQGGTGELFF.

This chain links TRBV19 with TRBJ1-5; the TCRdb D gene call, TRBD1, has no DNA to confirm it. Per germline, CDR1 LNHDA and CDR2 SQIVND (reference sequence). The CDR3 runs to 14 residues. The CDR3 loop is CATQGQGDNQPQHF.

The genes are TRBV20-1 and TRBJ2-3; TCRdb returns TRBD1, unconfirmable since there is no DNA. This CDR3 has 15 amino acids. CDR1 DFQATT and CDR2 SNEGSKA come from the germline V gene (reference sequence). CDR3 loop: CSARDRAGLADTQYF.

The CDR3 sequence is CAIRDWDTRYGYTF. The rearrangement links TRBV28 to TRBJ1-2; absent DNA, TCRdb's TRBD1 call cannot be checked. CDR1 and CDR2 (germline): MDHEN, SYDVKM. There are 14 residues in the CDR3.

The chain joins TRBV7-6 to TRBJ2-1. Germline CDR1 reads SGHVS; CDR2 reads FNYEAQ. This CDR3 contains 13 residues. CDR3 protein: CASSFTEYNEQFF.

J is TRBJ1-4 and V is TRBV27. The CDR3 length is 15 residues. Germline loops: CDR1 MNHEY, CDR2 SMNVEV (reference sequence). This CDR3 reads CASRLHVSGDEKLFF.